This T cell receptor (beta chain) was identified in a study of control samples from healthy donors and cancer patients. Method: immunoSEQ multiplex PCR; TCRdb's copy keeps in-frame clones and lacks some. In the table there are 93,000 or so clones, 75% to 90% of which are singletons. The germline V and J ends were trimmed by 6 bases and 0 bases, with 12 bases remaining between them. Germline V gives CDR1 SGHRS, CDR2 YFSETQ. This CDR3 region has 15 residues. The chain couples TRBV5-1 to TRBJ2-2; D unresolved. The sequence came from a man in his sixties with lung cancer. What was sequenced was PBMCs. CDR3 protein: CASNVGHSNTGELFF. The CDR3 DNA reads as TGCGCCAGCAACGTCGGGCACTCGAACACCGGGGAGCTGTTTTTT.